This T cell receptor (beta chain) comes out of a study of CXCR3-negative and CXCR3-positive naive CD8 T cells. The study's findings and limits: CXCR3-negative naive cells had less hydrophobic TRB CDR3s than did CXCR3-positive naive cells.

CDR3 size: 17 residues. Germline CDR1 SGHAT, CDR2 FQNNGV. Carrying UMI labels, the TRB cDNA libraries were prepared through 5' RACE. For each CDR3 protein, TCRdb gives one entry from its re-call of the 5' RACE reads, without DNA. The sample has about 92,000 distinct CDR3 sequences. Worth noting for this clonotype: Its specificity is unknown.

The chain couples TRBV11-2 to TRBJ2-2; TCRdb gives TRBD1 as the D gene, but with no DNA this cannot be confirmed. The TCR comes from a human donor in good health. Some clones in this sample may be carry-over from other donors' samples. The sample taken for sequencing was naive CXCR3+ CD8+ T cells from blood. The subset is: CD45RO-CCR7+CD27+CD95- naive CD8+ T cells expressing CXCR3 (TNR3+). This chain's CDR3 is CASSFSPAGQYTGELFF.